The clone carrying this TCR beta chain was seen only a few times. This entry is derived from a study of graft-versus-host responses after intestinal transplantation. Across the study: The study gave all recipients anti-thymocyte globulin induction, then tacrolimus and steroids for about 3 years.

With roughly 200,000 irradiated, violet-dye-labeled stimulator cells, roughly 200,000 CFSE-labeled responder cells were plated. Upon completion of the reaction, proliferating CFSE-low responders, both CD3+CD4+ and CD3+CD8+, were sorted. Per the germline V gene, CDR1 is MNHEY and CDR2 is SMNVEV (reference sequence). CDR3 size: 16 residues. The V and J ends lost 1 base and 1 base respectively, with 13 bases between them. Measured with immunoSEQ multiplex PCR; TCRdb has only the in-frame clones, and not every one. This repertoire shows 15,000 to 20,000 clones, around two fifths found once; its top ten account for less than 4%.

Sequencing was performed on alloreactive CD8+ T cells from a mixed lymphocyte reaction culture, taken before intestinal transplant. Subset in this sample: CFSE-low proliferating T cells sorted from approximately six-day pre-transplant mixed lymphocyte reaction (GvH or HvG direction). The genes are TRBV27 and TRBJ1-1; no clear D gene. This sequence originates from a human patient who received an intestinal transplant. The chain's CDR3 is CASSLLAAFGNTEAFF. CDR3 DNA: TGTGCCAGCAGTTTATTGGCGGCTTTTGGGAACACTGAAGCTTTCTTT.